The 5 T cell receptor beta chains presented below share a single source sample, sequenced in a study of shared clonotypes between healthy human individuals. Measured with immunoSEQ multiplex PCR; TCRdb has only the in-frame clones, and not every one. This sample has around 370,000 clones, with just over 95% found just once. What was sequenced was memory CD8+ T cells sorted from blood. The subset is: CD45RO+ cells pooled with CCR7-negative TemRA cells. The receptors come from a man aged 30-40 years in good health.

As for this clone: Other nucleotide sequences in the sample specify the same CDR3. The gene calls are TRBV5-1 and TRBJ1-2; D is unclear. This CDR3 is 12 amino acids long. The V end was cut by 0 bases, the J end by 6 bases, with 6 bases between. Germline assignment: CDR1 SGHRS and CDR2 YFSETQ. The CDR3 reads CASSLGAHGYTF. In nucleotides, the CDR3 is TGCGCCAGCAGCTTGGGGGCCCATGGCTACACCTTC.

V gene TRBV9 combines with J gene TRBJ2-3; 8 nucleotides align to TRBD2. From germline, CDR1 is SGDLS and CDR2 YYNGEE. The CDR3 is made up of 15 amino acids. The trim removed 0 bases at V and 2 bases at J, leaving 2 bases unmatched. CDR3 amino acids: CASSVAGGITDTQYF. The CDR3 region has the DNA TGTGCCAGCAGCGTAGCGGGAGGGATCACAGATACGCAGTATTTT. The complete variable domain, with remaining parts taken from reference TRBV9 and TRBJ2-3, reads DSGVTQTPKHLITATGQRVTLRCSPRSGDLSVYWYQQSLDQGLQFLIQYYNGEERAKGNILERFSAQQFPDLHSELNLSSLELGDSALYFCASSVAGGITDTQYFGPGTRLTVL.

The genes are TRBV5-5 and TRBJ2-5, with unresolved D. CDR1 and CDR2 from the germline V gene are SGHKS and YYEKEE (reference sequence). CDR3 length: 14 residues. Trimming shortened V by 1 base and J by 1 base, and 8 bases separated the two germline ends. The chain's CDR3 is CASSLKPIQETQYF. The CDR3 DNA follows: TGTGCCAGCAGCTTGAAACCGATCCAAGAGACCCAGTACTTC.

The V gene is TRBV29-1, the J gene TRBJ2-5; D could derive from TRBD1 or TRBD2 (7 bases each). The CDR3 extends over 15 amino acids. V was trimmed by 3 bases and J by 4 bases, leaving 18 bases between them. CDR1 SQVTM and CDR2 ANQGSEA come from the germline V gene. The CDR3 sequence is CSVDVRGGVRETQYF. Written as DNA, the CDR3 is TGCAGCGTTGACGTCAGGGGGGGAGTAAGAGAGACCCAGTACTTC.

For the CDR3, the DNA is TGTGCCAGCAGCGTAGCCAGGGGAGGCGAGACCCAGTACTTC. Its protein product is CASSVARGGETQYF. V is TRBV9 and J is TRBJ2-5; D is tentatively TRBD1 or TRBD2 (6 bases each). CDR3 size: 14 residues. V lost 0 bases and J lost 5, with 11 bases in between. Per germline, CDR1 SGDLS and CDR2 YYNGEE.